What follows are 14 T cell receptor beta chains derived from one specimen sequenced in a study of beta chain features in type 1 diabetes. These TCRs are of unknown antigen specificity. Findings and caveats of the study: Across all four CD4+ subsets, people with type 1 diabetes showed modestly shorter TCRB CDR3s.

The authors reverse transcribed all of the isolated RNA, so sequencing captured expressed TCRB transcripts. Data came from immunoSEQ multiplex PCR; TCRdb stores just in-frame clones and leaves some out. The data contain roughly 400,000 clones, 8.5% to 10% of them seen just once; the ten biggest clones take up about 0.64%. Sequencing was carried out using central memory CD4+ T cells from blood. The receptors stem from a man aged 25-45 years with type 1 diabetes.

The chain carries TRBV9 and TRBJ2-3; 11 nucleotides match TRBD2. The CDR3 is 16 amino acids. Unmatched junction bases numbered 10, after V lost 4 bases and J lost 6 bases. Germline V gene sequence: CDR1 SGDLS, CDR2 YYNGEE. The CDR3 sequence: CASSSQTSGKLDTQYF. The CDR3, as DNA: TGTGCCAGCAGCTCTCAGACTAGCGGGAAATTGGATACGCAGTATTTT.

This clone was observed a few times. The V and J genes are TRBV4-1 and TRBJ2-7; D is perhaps TRBD2 (6 bases). Germline CDR1 is MGHRA and CDR2 is YSYEKL. The CDR3 is 15 residues long. V lost 1 base and J 4 bases, leaving 14 bases between the germline ends. The DNA of the CDR3 is TGCGCCAGCAGCCAAGCCCACGCCAGCGGGTACGAGCAGTACTTC. Its protein is CASSQAHASGYEQYF.

This clone was seen a handful of times. DNA of the CDR3: TGCGCCAGCAGCCAAGGCTTGGGGAGTGAGACCCAGTACTTC. This encodes CASSQGLGSETQYF. The V and J genes are TRBV4-1 and TRBJ2-5, with D possibly matching TRBD2 (5 bases). The CDR3 spans 14 residues. Germline V gives CDR1 MGHRA, CDR2 YSYEKL. With 1 base removed from V and 5 bases from J, the gap between germline ends came to 11 bases.

There are many counts of this clone. The chain uses TRBV10-2 and TRBJ2-7; TRBD1 agrees at 7 bases. Germline CDR1 and CDR2: WSHSY and SAAADI. CDR3 size: 13 residues. V was clipped by 6 bases and J by 4 bases; unmatched bases: 6. CDR3 in DNA: TGCGCCAGCAGGGGCAGGGGGTTTTACGAGCAGTACTTC. This translates into CASRGRGFYEQYF.

The J gene is TRBJ1-5, the V gene TRBV28; D is possibly TRBD1 (5 bases). V was pared by 3 bases and J by 3 bases, with 15 bases between. The CDR3 loop spans 16 amino acids. The germline V gene has CDR1 MDHEN and CDR2 SYDVKM. Here the CDR3 DNA reads TGTGCCAGCAGTTTTTCGTCGGGGGGAGCCAATCAGCCCCAGCATTTT. The encoded protein is CASSFSSGGANQPQHF.

The CDR3 loop is CASSWGGRLPDTEAFF. The CDR3 nucleotides read TGTGCCAGCAGCTGGGGGGGCAGGCTCCCGGACACTGAAGCTTTCTTT. The V and J genes are TRBV11-2 and TRBJ1-1, with D maybe TRBD1 (6 bases). The V gene's germline CDR1 is SGHAT and CDR2 FQNNGV. The CDR3 contains 16 residues. Trimming stripped 4 bases from V and 3 bases from J, with 18 bases between.

The chain joins TRBV27 to TRBJ1-4; a weak D match, TRBD1 (5 bases). Trimming removed 5 bases from V and 7 bases from J, with 14 bases in between. The CDR3 length is 14 residues. Germline values: CDR1 MNHEY, CDR2 SMNVEV (reference sequence). The CDR3 DNA sequence: TGTGCCAGCAGTGCGGTGGGGGTCGGTGAAAAACTGTTTTTT. Its translation: CASSAVGVGEKLFF.

This clone was detected a few times. V and J are TRBV30 and TRBJ2-5, with D perhaps matching TRBD2 (7 bases). There are 13 residues in the CDR3. Per the germline V gene, CDR1 is GTSNPN and CDR2 is SVGIG (reference sequence). V lost 8 bases to trimming and J lost 5 bases, with 18 bases between them. The chain's CDR3 is CAARGGLWETQYF. The CDR3 bases are TGTGCCGCGAGGGGGGGGTTATGGGAGACCCAGTACTTC.

Remarks on this clone: A clone one base away is much larger, so this may be a read error. J is TRBJ2-3 and V is TRBV2; D is unclear. The germline CDR1 and CDR2 sequences are SNHLY and FYNNEI. The CDR3 runs to 14 residues. With 6 bases removed from V and 0 bases from J, the gap between germline ends came to 10 bases. CDR3 sequence: CASSLGGSTDTQYF. CDR3 DNA: TGTGCCAGCAGCTTAGGCGGTAGCACAGATACGCAGTATTTT.

This clone was counted between two and nine times. The chain carries TRBV20-1 and TRBJ1-1, with unresolved D. Trimming removed 2 bases at V and 11 bases at J, with 12 bases between. Germline CDR1 DFQATT, CDR2 SNEGSKA (reference sequence). The CDR3 totals 11 residues. CDR3 in amino acids: CSARLTMAAFF. The CDR3 region has the DNA TGCAGTGCTAGACTGACCATGGCGGCTTTCTTT.

The chain's CDR3 is CASSDETALSYEQYF. CDR3 coding DNA: TGTGCCAGCAGTGACGAGACAGCCCTCTCCTACGAGCAGTACTTC. The J gene is TRBJ2-7, the V gene TRBV6-1, with D perhaps matching TRBD1 (5 bases). The CDR3 is made up of 15 amino acids. Per the germline V gene, CDR1 is MNHNS and CDR2 is SASEGT. Trimming removed 3 bases at V and 0 bases at J, with 12 bases between.

This clone was detected many times. The rearrangement uses TRBV7-9 and TRBJ2-2; D is uncertain. The germline V gene has CDR1 SEHNR and CDR2 FQNEAQ (reference sequence). The CDR3 totals 13 residues. Trimming took 3 bases from V and 6 from J, leaving 8 bases between them. CDR3 sequence (DNA): TGTGCCAGCAGCTTCCTAGTCTCCGGGGAGCTGTTTTTT. Translation: CASSFLVSGELFF.

This clone was detected a few times. V usage is TRBV7-9 and J usage is TRBJ2-1; D unclear. The CDR3 extends over 12 amino acids. Trimming cost V 4 bases and J 3 bases, with 4 bases left between them. The V gene's germline CDR1 is SEHNR and CDR2 FQNEAQ (reference sequence). The CDR3: CASSSFYNEQFF. CDR3 bases: TGTGCCAGCAGCTCATTCTACAATGAGCAGTTCTTC.

A few counts support this clone. The rearrangement joins TRBV18 to TRBJ2-2; TRBD2 is a possible D gene (6 bases). Germline loops: CDR1 KGHSH, CDR2 LQKENI. V was shortened by 2 bases and J by 1 base, with 11 bases between the two germline ends. This CDR3 region has 16 residues. The CDR3 here is CASSPNSGMNTGELFF. In DNA form, the CDR3 reads TGTGCCAGCTCACCAAATAGCGGAATGAACACCGGGGAGCTGTTTTTT.